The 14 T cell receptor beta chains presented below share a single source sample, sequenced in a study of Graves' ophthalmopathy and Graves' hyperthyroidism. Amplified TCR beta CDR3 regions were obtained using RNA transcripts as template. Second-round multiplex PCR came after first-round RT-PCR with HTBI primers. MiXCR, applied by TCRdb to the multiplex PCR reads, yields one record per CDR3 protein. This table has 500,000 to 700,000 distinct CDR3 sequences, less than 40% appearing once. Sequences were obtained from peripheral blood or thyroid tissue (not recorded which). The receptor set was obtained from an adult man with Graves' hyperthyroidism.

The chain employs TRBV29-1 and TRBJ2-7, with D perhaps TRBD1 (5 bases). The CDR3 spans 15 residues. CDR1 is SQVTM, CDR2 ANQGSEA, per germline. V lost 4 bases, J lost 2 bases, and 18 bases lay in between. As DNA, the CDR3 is TGCAGCGTTGGTCTGGGGCAGCTTAGAACCTACGAGCAGTACTTC. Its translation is CSVGLGQLRTYEQYF.

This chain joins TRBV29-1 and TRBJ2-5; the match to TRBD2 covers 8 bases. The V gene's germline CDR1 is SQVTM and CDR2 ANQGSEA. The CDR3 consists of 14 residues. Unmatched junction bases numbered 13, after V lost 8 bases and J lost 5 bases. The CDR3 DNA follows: TGCAGCTCACCAGTGCGGGAGGAGTTGGAGACCCAGTACTTC. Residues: CSSPVREELETQYF.

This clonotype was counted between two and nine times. CDR3 sequence reads: CASSLSAGSTDTQYF. CDR3 bases: TGTGCCAGCAGCTTAAGTGCGGGAAGCACAGATACGCAGTATTTT. The chain uses TRBV7-3 and TRBJ2-3, with D possibly matching TRBD2 (6 bases). V dropped 1 base and J dropped 0 bases, with 8 bases sitting between them. This CDR3 has 15 residues. Germline CDR1 reads SGHTA; CDR2 reads FQGTGA. Full variable domain (remainder filled in from reference TRBV7-3 and TRBJ2-3): GAGVSQTPSNKVTEKGKYVELRCDPISGHTALYWYRQSLGQGPEFLIYFQGTGAADDSGLPNDRFFAVRPEGSVSTLKIQRTERGDSAVYLCASSLSAGSTDTQYFGPGTRLTVL.

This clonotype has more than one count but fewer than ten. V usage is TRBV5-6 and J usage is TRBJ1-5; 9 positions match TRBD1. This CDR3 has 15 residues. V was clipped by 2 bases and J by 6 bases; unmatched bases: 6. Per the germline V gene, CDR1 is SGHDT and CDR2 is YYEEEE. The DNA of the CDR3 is TGTGCCAGCAGCTTCGGGACAGGGAGCGTTCAGCCCCAGCATTTT. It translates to CASSFGTGSVQPQHF.

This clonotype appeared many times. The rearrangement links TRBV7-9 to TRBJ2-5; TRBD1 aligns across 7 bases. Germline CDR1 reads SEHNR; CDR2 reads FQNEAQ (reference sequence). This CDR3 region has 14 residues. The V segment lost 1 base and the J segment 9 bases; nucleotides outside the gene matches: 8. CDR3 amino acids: CASSLEGAGGSQYF. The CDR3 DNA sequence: TGTGCCAGCAGCTTAGAGGGCGCAGGGGGTTCCCAGTACTTC.

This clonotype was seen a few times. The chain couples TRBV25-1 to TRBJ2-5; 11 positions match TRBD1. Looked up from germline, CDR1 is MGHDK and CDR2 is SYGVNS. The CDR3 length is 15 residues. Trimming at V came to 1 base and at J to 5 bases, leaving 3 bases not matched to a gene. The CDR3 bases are TGTGCCAGCAGTGAATGGGGACAGGGGGTTGAGACCCAGTACTTC. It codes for CASSEWGQGVETQYF.

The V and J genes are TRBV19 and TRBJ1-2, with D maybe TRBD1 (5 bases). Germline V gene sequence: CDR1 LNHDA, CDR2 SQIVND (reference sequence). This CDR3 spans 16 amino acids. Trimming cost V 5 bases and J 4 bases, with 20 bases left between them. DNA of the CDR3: TGTGCCAGTAGTTCCTCGCCGGGGGATCCAACCTATGGCTACACCTTC. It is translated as CASSSSPGDPTYGYTF.

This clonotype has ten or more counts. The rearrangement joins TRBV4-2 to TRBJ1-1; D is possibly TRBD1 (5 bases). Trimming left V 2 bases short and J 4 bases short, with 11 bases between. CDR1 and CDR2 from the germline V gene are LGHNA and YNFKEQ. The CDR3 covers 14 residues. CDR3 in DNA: TGTGCCAGCAGCCAATCGGGGGATGGCACTGAAGCTTTCTTT. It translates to CASSQSGDGTEAFF.

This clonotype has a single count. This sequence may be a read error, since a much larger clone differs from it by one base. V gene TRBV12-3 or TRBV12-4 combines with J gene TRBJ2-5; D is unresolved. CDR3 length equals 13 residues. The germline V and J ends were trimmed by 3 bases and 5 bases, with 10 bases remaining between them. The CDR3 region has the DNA TGTGCCAGCAGTTTTCCTCTTTCGGAGACCCAGTACTTC. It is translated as CASSFPLSETQYF.

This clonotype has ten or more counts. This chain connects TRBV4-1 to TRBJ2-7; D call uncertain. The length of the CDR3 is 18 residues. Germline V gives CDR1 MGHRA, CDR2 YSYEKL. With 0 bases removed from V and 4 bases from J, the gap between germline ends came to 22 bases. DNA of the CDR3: TGCGCCAGCAGCCAAGATAGGTCCACCGGTTGGCGAGCGTACGAGCAGTACTTC. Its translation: CASSQDRSTGWRAYEQYF.

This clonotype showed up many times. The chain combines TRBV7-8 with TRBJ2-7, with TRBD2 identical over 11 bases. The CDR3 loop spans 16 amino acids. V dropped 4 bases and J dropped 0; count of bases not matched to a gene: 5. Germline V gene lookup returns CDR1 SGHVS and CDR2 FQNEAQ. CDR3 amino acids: CASSYSTSGTSYEQYF. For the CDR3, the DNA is TGTGCCAGCAGCTATTCGACTAGCGGGACCTCCTACGAGCAGTACTTC.

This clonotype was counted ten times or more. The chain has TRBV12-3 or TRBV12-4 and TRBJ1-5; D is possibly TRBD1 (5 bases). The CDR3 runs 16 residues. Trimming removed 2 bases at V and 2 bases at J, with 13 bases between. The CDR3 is CASSLPTAVGNQPQHF. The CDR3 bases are TGTGCCAGCAGTTTACCGACAGCGGTGGGCAATCAGCCCCAGCATTTT.

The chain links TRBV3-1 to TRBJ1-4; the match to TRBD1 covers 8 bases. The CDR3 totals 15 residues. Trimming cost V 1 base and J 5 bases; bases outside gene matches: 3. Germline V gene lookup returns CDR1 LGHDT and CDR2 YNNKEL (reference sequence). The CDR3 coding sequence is TGTGCCAGCAGCCAAGTCAGGGGGCGGAATGAAAAACTGTTTTTT. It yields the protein CASSQVRGRNEKLFF.

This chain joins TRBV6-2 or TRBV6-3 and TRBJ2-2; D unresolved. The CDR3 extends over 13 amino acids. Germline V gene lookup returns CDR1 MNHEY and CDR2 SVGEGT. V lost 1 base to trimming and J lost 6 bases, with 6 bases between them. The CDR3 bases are TGTGCCAGCAGTTACTTTCCGTCCGGGGAGCTGTTTTTT. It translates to CASSYFPSGELFF.